This TCR beta chain was recorded in a study of cytomegalovirus exposure and HLA in healthy donors. About the research overall: Roughly 89 million unique TCR sequences came from HLA-typed donors in an early release. Whole-study results and caveats: Most of the CMV-associated TCR beta chains (in a later analysis) appeared to be HLA-restricted.

PCR involved 60 Vbeta and 13 Jbeta primers. The assay was immunoSEQ multiplex PCR, and TCRdb's table has in-frame clones only and misses some. The sample yields about 130,000 clones, 70% to 75% seen once. Sampled while nominally healthy, donors likely had unrecorded immune exposures. V dropped 2 bases and J dropped 6 bases, with 9 bases sitting between them. Germline V gives CDR1 SGHTS, CDR2 YDEGEE. This CDR3 comprises 12 residues. Notes on this clone: Its antigen is still unknown.

J is TRBJ2-7 and V is TRBV5-8; D is unresolved. The source is a male donor in good health and CMV-seronegative. Specimen: PBMCs. The CDR3 sequence is CASSLGASEQYF. The CDR3 nucleotides read TGTGCCAGCAGCTTAGGAGCCTCCGAGCAGTACTTC.